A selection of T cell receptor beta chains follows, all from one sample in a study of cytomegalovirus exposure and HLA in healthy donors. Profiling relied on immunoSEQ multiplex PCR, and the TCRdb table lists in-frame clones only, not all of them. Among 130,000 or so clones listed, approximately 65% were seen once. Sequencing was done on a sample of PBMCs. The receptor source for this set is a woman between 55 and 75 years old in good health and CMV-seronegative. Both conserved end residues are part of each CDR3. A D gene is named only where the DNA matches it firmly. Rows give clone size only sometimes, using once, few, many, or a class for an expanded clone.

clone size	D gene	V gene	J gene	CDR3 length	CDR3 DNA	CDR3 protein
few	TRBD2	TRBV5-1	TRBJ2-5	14	TGCGCCAGCAGCTTTAGCGGGGGGAGTGAGACCCAGTACTTC	CASSFSGGSETQYF
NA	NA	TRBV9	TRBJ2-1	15	TGTGCCAGCAGCCCAGCGGCCGGCTCCTACAATGAGCAGTTCTTC	CASSPAAGSYNEQFF
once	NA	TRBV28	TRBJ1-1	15	TGTGCCAGCAGTTTAGGGGGGGCGCGAGGTACTGAAGCTTTCTTT	CASSLGGARGTEAFF
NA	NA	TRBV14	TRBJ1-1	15	TGTGCCAGCAGCCGAGGGACTCTCGGGGCGACTGAAGCTTTCTTT	CASSRGTLGATEAFF
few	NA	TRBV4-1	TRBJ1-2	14	TGCGCCAGCAGCCGGAACTCAGGGATCTATGGCTACACCTTC	CASSRNSGIYGYTF
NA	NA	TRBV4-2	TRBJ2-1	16	TGTGCCAGCAGCCAAGCTCTACAGGGTAGGGACAATGAGCAGTTCTTC	CASSQALQGRDNEQFF
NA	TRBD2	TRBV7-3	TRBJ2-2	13	TGTGCCAGCAGCCAAGCGGGAGGCGGGGAGCTGTTTTTT	CASSQAGGGELFF
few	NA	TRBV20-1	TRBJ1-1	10	TGCAGTGCCCGGGGGACTTCAGCTTTCTTT	CSARGTSAFF
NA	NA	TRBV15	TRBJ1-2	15	TGTGCCACCAGCGTTAGGGCAGGGACTCTGGATGGCTACACCTTC	CATSVRAGTLDGYTF
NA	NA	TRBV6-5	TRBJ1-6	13	TGTGCCAGCCAGGACACTCGGAATTCACCCCTCCACTTT	CASQDTRNSPLHF
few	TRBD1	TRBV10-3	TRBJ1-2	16	TGTGCCATCAGTGAGTCCTTCGTGAGGACAGGATATGGCTACACCTTC	CAISESFVRTGYGYTF
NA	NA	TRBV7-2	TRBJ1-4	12	TGTGCCAGCAGCTCCCGGGGTGAAAAACTGTTTTTT	CASSSRGEKLFF
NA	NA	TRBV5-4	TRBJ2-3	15	TGTGCCAGCAGTTCGCCGGGACAAGGCACAGATACGCAGTATTTT	CASSSPGQGTDTQYF